The 31 T cell receptor beta chains in this list originate from one sample, sequenced in a study of T cells after posttransplantation cyclophosphamide. Libraries were prepared by immunoSEQ multiplex PCR; TCRdb keeps only in-frame clonotypes and omits some of them. The table records 45,000 or so clones, about 91% of them present only once. Specimen: PBMCs. The receptors derive from a woman aged 45-65 years in good health and a related stem cell transplant donor.

This clone was found once. This chain connects TRBV7-2 to TRBJ1-1; 11 bases are shared with TRBD1. Trimming took 5 bases from V and 7 from J; bases not matched to a gene: 9. The CDR3 runs 15 residues. Germline V gives CDR1 SGHTA, CDR2 FQGNSA. CDR3: CASSPRDRGLGEAFF. Written as DNA, the CDR3 is TGTGCCAGCAGCCCGCGGGACAGGGGGTTGGGTGAAGCTTTCTTT.

V usage is TRBV7-6 and J usage is TRBJ1-1; TRBD1 might be the D (5 bases). The CDR3 contains 14 residues. V lost 0 bases, J lost 1 base, and 6 bases lay in between. Germline CDR1 reads SGHVS; CDR2 reads FNYEAQ. In DNA, the CDR3 is TGTGCCAGCAGCTTAGCCAGGGCGAACACTGAAGCTTTCTTT. Its translation: CASSLARANTEAFF. Combining the CDR3 with reference TRBV7-6 and TRBJ1-1 gives the whole variable domain GAGVSQSPRYKVTKRGQDVALRCDPISGHVSLYWYRQALGQGPEFLTYFNYEAQQDKSGLPNDRFSAERPEGSISTLTIQRTEQRDSAMYRCASSLARANTEAFFGQGTRLTVV.

This chain uses TRBV7-6 with TRBJ2-5; TRBD2 agrees at 12 bases. This CDR3 has 15 residues. Germline assignment: CDR1 SGHVS and CDR2 FNYEAQ. The trim removed 5 bases at V and 5 bases at J, leaving 6 bases unmatched. The CDR3 reads CASSPTSGGTETQYF. For the CDR3, the DNA is TGTGCCAGCAGCCCAACTAGCGGGGGGACTGAGACCCAGTACTTC.

This clone occurred once. The chain carries TRBV19 and TRBJ1-3; D unresolved. The V and J ends lost 7 bases and 0 bases respectively, with 16 bases between them. The CDR3 loop spans 16 amino acids. Per germline, CDR1 LNHDA and CDR2 SQIVND (reference sequence). CDR3 region: CASTPRHVYSGNTIYF. The CDR3 nucleotides are TGTGCCAGTACCCCGCGACACGTTTACTCTGGAAACACCATATATTTT.

This chain links TRBV5-4 with TRBJ2-5; 8 nucleotides agree with TRBD1. This CDR3 contains 14 residues. Germline CDR1 and CDR2: SGHNT and YYREEE (reference sequence). With 5 bases clipped from V and 5 bases from J, the junction kept 8 bases outside the gene matches. This CDR3 reads CASSTRQGRETQYF. The CDR3 DNA follows: TGTGCCAGCAGTACAAGACAGGGGCGGGAGACCCAGTACTTC.

CDR3 in DNA: TGTGCCAGCACCAAAGGGAGGGGGGGCTTTGAGACCCAGTACTTC. Translating gives CASTKGRGGFETQYF. The V and J genes are TRBV6-5 and TRBJ2-5; weak D call: TRBD2 (7 bases). There are 15 residues in the CDR3. V lost 7 bases and J 5 bases, leaving 20 bases between the germline ends. Germline V lookup: CDR1 MNHEY, CDR2 SVGAGI.

This chain links TRBV28 with TRBJ2-2; 7 bases align to TRBD1. V trimming: 2 bases; J trimming: 0 bases; junction bases outside the gene matches: 6. Germline V CDR1 and CDR2: MDHEN, SYDVKM. The CDR3 length is 17 residues. This chain's CDR3 is CASSLLGTVANTGELFF. CDR3 nucleotides: TGTGCCAGCAGTTTACTCGGGACAGTTGCGAACACCGGGGAGCTGTTTTTT.

V and J are TRBV19 and TRBJ2-3, with D perhaps TRBD2 (6 bases). Germline CDR1 LNHDA, CDR2 SQIVND (reference sequence). The CDR3 spans 13 residues. V gave up 5 bases and J gave up 5 bases, with 11 bases separating them. The CDR3 here is CASSGGLGDTQYF. The CDR3 nucleotides read TGTGCCAGTAGTGGAGGGTTAGGAGATACGCAGTATTTT.

V is TRBV5-4 and J is TRBJ1-1, with TRBD1 matching over 8 bases. The germline V gene encodes CDR1 SGHNT and CDR2 YYREEE (reference sequence). The trim removed 4 bases at V and 0 bases at J, leaving 8 bases unmatched. CDR3 size: 16 residues. The CDR3 DNA sequence: TGTGCCAGCAGCCCTGGGACAGGAATAATGAACACTGAAGCTTTCTTT. Encoded protein: CASSPGTGIMNTEAFF.

The CDR3 DNA follows: TGCGCCAGCAGCCACCTCCCAGGCAGGGGACTAGCCTTGAGGGAGACCCAGTACTTC. It translates to CASSHLPGRGLALRETQYF. The chain carries TRBV4-1 and TRBJ2-5; TRBD2 matches 9 bases. The junction had 19 bases not matched to a gene; V was cut back by 3 bases and J by 5 bases. Germline V gene data show CDR1 as MGHRA and CDR2 as YSYEKL. The CDR3 sequence is 19 residues long.

The chain combines TRBV19 with TRBJ2-5, with D tentatively TRBD2 (5 bases). The germline V and J ends were trimmed by 3 bases and 4 bases, with 12 bases remaining between them. Germline V lookup: CDR1 LNHDA, CDR2 SQIVND (reference sequence). CDR3 size: 14 residues. The CDR3 loop reads CASSISEGSETQYF. The DNA for the CDR3 is TGTGCCAGTAGTATTAGTGAGGGTTCAGAGACCCAGTACTTC.

The chain recombines TRBV6-5 with TRBJ1-1, with D possibly being TRBD1 (6 bases). The V gene lost 2 bases and the J gene lost 0 bases, with 13 bases spanning the gap. The CDR3 is 16 amino acids. Germline V gene sequence: CDR1 MNHEY, CDR2 SVGAGI. The CDR3 DNA sequence: TGTGCCAGCAGTTACCAACAAGGGACATTGAACACTGAAGCTTTCTTT. Protein: CASSYQQGTLNTEAFF.

The genes are TRBV5-6 and TRBJ2-7; 9 bases are shared with TRBD1. This CDR3 has 15 residues. Germline V gives CDR1 SGHDT, CDR2 YYEEEE. V lost 4 bases to trimming and J lost 2 bases; unmatched junction nucleotides: 7. CDR3 in amino acids: CASSPPNRGPYEQYF. The CDR3, as DNA: TGTGCCAGCAGCCCCCCGAACAGGGGGCCCTACGAGCAGTACTTC.

The chain employs TRBV11-1 and TRBJ2-6, with D perhaps matching TRBD1 (5 bases). V was trimmed by 0 bases and J by 1 base, leaving 13 bases between them. The CDR3 is made up of 18 amino acids. The germline CDR1 and CDR2 sequences are SGHAT and FQDESV (reference sequence). CDR3 protein: CASSLALGRGSGANVLTF. The CDR3 DNA reads as TGTGCCAGCAGCTTAGCTTTAGGTAGGGGATCTGGGGCCAACGTCCTGACTTTC. The variable domain in full, with the rest retrieved from reference TRBV11-1 and TRBJ2-6, is EAEVAQSPRYKITEKSQAVAFWCDPISGHATLYWYRQILGQGPELLVQFQDESVVDDSQLPKDRFSAERLKGVDSTLKIQPAELGDSAMYLCASSLALGRGSGANVLTFGAGSRLTVL.

The chain carries TRBV6-5 and TRBJ1-3, with D possibly TRBD1 on 5 matching bases. Trimming cost V 5 bases and J 1 base, with 12 bases left between them. The CDR3 runs 15 residues. CDR1 and CDR2 (germline): MNHEY, SVGAGI. The CDR3 nucleotides read TGTGCCAGCAGTACCGCAGGGATATCTGGAAACACCATATATTTT. Translated: CASSTAGISGNTIYF.

The genes are TRBV18 and TRBJ1-1, with D possibly TRBD1 on 6 matching bases. This CDR3 is 13 amino acids long. V was pared by 6 bases and J by 3 bases, with 11 bases between. Germline assignment: CDR1 KGHSH and CDR2 LQKENI. The CDR3: CASSRGRDTEAFF. CDR3 DNA: TGTGCCAGCTCCAGGGGTAGGGACACTGAAGCTTTCTTT.

The chain is built from TRBV19 and TRBJ1-3; D possibly corresponds to TRBD1 (6 bases). Looked up from germline, CDR1 is LNHDA and CDR2 is SQIVND (reference sequence). The CDR3 loop spans 15 amino acids. Trimming left V 9 bases short and J 4 bases short, with 19 bases between. The CDR3 is CASEDGGLPGNTIYF. The CDR3 nucleotides are TGTGCCAGCGAAGACGGGGGGCTTCCGGGAAACACCATATATTTT.

The gene calls are TRBV7-2 and TRBJ2-7; TRBD2 might be the D (5 bases). Germline V gene sequence: CDR1 SGHTA, CDR2 FQGNSA. V was pared by 3 bases and J by 2 bases, with 11 bases between. CDR3 length equals 14 residues. The CDR3 loop reads CASSFGGLTYEQYF. CDR3 sequence (DNA): TGTGCCAGCAGCTTCGGAGGACTCACCTACGAGCAGTACTTC. The full variable domain, with the rest looked up from reference TRBV7-2 and TRBJ2-7, is GAGVSQSPSNKVTEKGKDVELRCDPISGHTALYWYRQSLGQGLEFLIYFQGNSAPDKSGLPSDRFSAERTGGSVSTLTIQRTQQEDSAVYLCASSFGGLTYEQYFGPGTRLTVT.

This chain uses TRBV19 with TRBJ1-2, with TRBD1 as a possible D gene (6 bases). The CDR3 spans 13 residues. Trimming took off 8 bases at V and 6 bases at J, with 16 bases between the two ends. CDR1 and CDR2 (germline): LNHDA, SQIVND (reference sequence). This CDR3 reads CASGTGIRHGYTF. Written as DNA, the CDR3 is TGTGCCAGTGGCACAGGGATTAGGCATGGCTACACCTTC.

The chain couples TRBV6-1 to TRBJ2-7, with a tentative D call TRBD2 (5 bases). CDR3 length equals 12 residues. Trimming cost V 3 bases and J 6 bases, with 9 bases left between them. CDR1 is MNHNS and CDR2 is SASEGT in the germline V gene. CDR3 in DNA: TGTGCCAGCAGTGATGAGGGTTTCGAGCAGTACTTC. Encoded protein: CASSDEGFEQYF.

The chain recombines TRBV19 with TRBJ2-5; TRBD1 aligns across 9 bases. Germline V gives CDR1 LNHDA, CDR2 SQIVND (reference sequence). The V and J ends lost 10 bases and 1 base, in that order; junction bases with no gene match: 7. The CDR3 length is 14 residues. The CDR3 spells CATRPGQGQETQYF. CDR3 in DNA: TGTGCCACCCGCCCGGGACAGGGCCAAGAGACCCAGTACTTC.

This chain uses TRBV7-9 with TRBJ1-4; the D is unclear. Germline loops: CDR1 SEHNR, CDR2 FQNEAQ (reference sequence). This CDR3 spans 15 amino acids. The ends were cut back, 5 bases at V and 4 bases at J, with 14 bases in the middle. CDR3 region: CASSTQVELNEKLFF. The CDR3 DNA follows: TGTGCCAGCAGCACCCAAGTAGAGCTTAATGAAAAACTGTTTTTT.

This chain connects TRBV10-1 to TRBJ1-3; D perhaps matches TRBD1 (5 bases). With 3 bases removed from V and 2 bases from J, the gap between germline ends came to 14 bases. This CDR3 region has 16 residues. Germline V gives CDR1 WNHNN, CDR2 SYGVQD (reference sequence). The CDR3: CASSERPGSPGNTIYF. CDR3 coding DNA: TGCGCCAGCAGTGAAAGGCCAGGGTCGCCTGGAAACACCATATATTTT.

The chain links TRBV10-3 to TRBJ2-3; 9 bases line up with TRBD1. With V trimmed by 9 bases and J by 1 base, 5 bases remained unmatched. From germline, CDR1 is ENHRY and CDR2 SYGVKD. CDR3 length equals 14 residues. In DNA, the CDR3 is TGTGCCATTCTCCGGGACAGGGGCACAGATACGCAGTATTTT. It yields the protein CAILRDRGTDTQYF.

This clone has a single count. The rearrangement uses TRBV7-6 and TRBJ2-1, with TRBD2 matching over 12 bases. The junction had 7 bases not matched to a gene; V was cut back by 5 bases and J by 5 bases. From germline, CDR1 is SGHVS and CDR2 FNYEAQ. This CDR3 comprises 16 residues. The CDR3 nucleotides are TGTGCCAGCAGCGTCGGAGGACTAGCGGGAAACAATGAGCAGTTCTTC. This encodes CASSVGGLAGNNEQFF.

This clone has a single count. V usage is TRBV6-1 and J usage is TRBJ2-3, with TRBD2 as a possible D gene (6 bases). This CDR3 is 15 amino acids long. The germline V gene encodes CDR1 MNHNS and CDR2 SASEGT. V was shortened by 4 bases and J by 0 bases, with 11 bases between the two germline ends. The CDR3 here is CASSGSSDSTDTQYF. The CDR3 nucleotides read TGTGCCAGCAGTGGCTCTAGCGATAGCACAGATACGCAGTATTTT.

The sample holds one count of this clone. The gene calls are TRBV5-1 and TRBJ1-4; the match to TRBD1 covers 9 bases. The CDR3 has 15 residues. V lost 0 bases, J lost 4 bases, and 1 base stayed unmatched. Germline CDR1 and CDR2: SGHRS and YFSETQ. The CDR3 coding sequence is TGCGCCAGCAGCTTGGCGACAGGGGGTAATGAAAAACTGTTTTTT. This encodes CASSLATGGNEKLFF.

On this clone: The sample has other DNA sequences that encode this CDR3 too. The chain combines TRBV18 with TRBJ1-1; no firm D call. Germline CDR1 is KGHSH and CDR2 is LQKENI. This CDR3 is 16 amino acids long. The germline V and J ends were trimmed by 4 bases and 7 bases, with 22 bases remaining between them. The CDR3 spells CASSLNSGFAQLEAFF. The CDR3 coding sequence is TGTGCCAGCTCACTAAACTCGGGGTTTGCCCAACTTGAAGCTTTCTTT.

The chain recombines TRBV7-6 with TRBJ2-5; 8 bases are shared with TRBD1. Germline assignment: CDR1 SGHVS and CDR2 FNYEAQ. The CDR3 contains 15 residues. The ends lost 5 bases at V and 5 bases at J; junction bases unmatched: 10. The CDR3 here is CASSLGTGGGETQYF. In DNA form, the CDR3 reads TGTGCCAGCAGCCTAGGGACAGGTGGAGGGGAGACCCAGTACTTC. Complete variable domain (other parts from reference TRBV7-6 and TRBJ2-5): GAGVSQSPRYKVTKRGQDVALRCDPISGHVSLYWYRQALGQGPEFLTYFNYEAQQDKSGLPNDRFSAERPEGSISTLTIQRTEQRDSAMYRCASSLGTGGGETQYFGPGTRLLVL.

The chain combines TRBV28 with TRBJ1-5; 9 bases align to TRBD1. Germline CDR1 reads MDHEN; CDR2 reads SYDVKM. The junction had 7 bases not matched to a gene; V was cut back by 5 bases and J by 2 bases. The CDR3 runs to 16 residues. CDR3 loop: CASSPHRGQGNQPQHF. The CDR3 DNA is TGTGCCAGCAGTCCGCACAGGGGGCAGGGCAATCAGCCCCAGCATTTT.

The J gene is TRBJ1-1, the V gene TRBV12-5; a weak D match, TRBD1 (6 bases). Germline lookup yields CDR1 LGHNT and CDR2 FRNRAP. This CDR3 spans 17 amino acids. V lost 1 base and J 2 bases, leaving 17 bases between the germline ends. CDR3 nucleotides: TGTGCTAGTGGTTTGGCCCCGGGGGGCAGAAGAAACACTGAAGCTTTCTTT. Translating gives CASGLAPGGRRNTEAFF.